This T cell receptor (beta chain) derives from a study of T cells in Graves' hyperthyroidism and ophthalmopathy. Amplification of TCR beta CDR3 regions used RNA as the template. An initial round of RT-PCR targeting the TCR CDR3 relied on the HTBI primer set. TCRdb analysed the multiplex PCR reads with MiXCR anew, one entry per CDR3 protein. The sample contains hundreds of thousands of distinct CDR3 sequences, under 15% of which appear only once. Many counts were recorded for this clonotype. The ends lost 0 bases at V and 3 bases at J; junction bases unmatched: 4. CDR3 length: 15 amino acids. Germline CDR1 SGHTS, CDR2 YDEGEE.

The chain uses TRBV5-8 and TRBJ1-2, with TRBD1 matching over 8 bases. The sequencing sample was made of blood. The origin of this receptor is a woman in her 40s with Graves' ophthalmopathy. In nucleotides, the CDR3 is TGTGCCAGCAGCTTGGGACAGGGGCAAGACTATGGCTACACCTTC. Translated, it gives CASSLGQGQDYGYTF.